The sequence of this T cell receptor gamma chain was determined in a study of Vγ9Vδ2 T cells in congenital toxoplasmosis (dated by TCRdb to the early 2020s). Concerning the study at large: The diagnosis of congenital toxoplasmosis relied on IgG, IgM and IgA serology, Western blot and an in-house interferon-gamma release assay. In this study, researchers looked at the gamma and delta chain CDR3 repertoires of sorted blood gammadelta T cells, comparing infants congenitally infected with T. gondii against uninfected infants. Infant repertoires were sequenced at 2 months after birth and at 1 year of age. At 2 months, TCR sequencing included about 5 infected and around 9 uninfected infants, while at 1 year the sequenced group was 3 infected and 4 uninfected infants.

cDNA was generated in one tube by template-switch reverse transcription with TRGC- and TRDC-specific primers, using SuperScript II. The TRGC primer was designed so that it binds both the TRGC1 and the TRGC2 constant genes. The KAPA Real-Time Library Amplification Kit was used to amplify TRG and TRD, and AMPure XP beads were used for purification between steps. Illumina sequencing adapters were added by index PCR using the Nextera XT Index Kit. An Illumina MiSeq with the V2 300 kit was used to sequence the TRG and TRD amplicons, producing 150 bp paired-end reads. From the authors' description of their analysis: Read quality was checked with FastQC version 0.11.8 before further analysis. Reads were aligned to GenBank TRG or TRD reference genes, and CDR3 sequences were built with MiXCR version 3.0.3. Default MiXCR settings were used, apart from assembling TRDD gene segments from 3 instead of 5 consecutive nucleotides. N additions, CDR3 length, J segment length and clonotype sharing between samples were calculated with VDJtools version 1.2.1. CDR3 sequences that were out of frame or contained stop codons were left out of the analysis. Infant repertoires were assessed for overlap with previously published fetal, cord blood and adult blood Vgamma9Vdelta2 repertoires. After TCRdb called clones again from the public reads with CATT, rows with identical DNA were merged. None of the V and J calls come from the authors' own analysis; TCRdb made them. A total of about 210 gamma-chain clones appear in this sample, roughly 9.1% of them only once. The ten largest clones add up to approximately 65% of the sample.

Including cysteine and phenylalanine, the CDR3 has 13 amino acids. Here the CDR3 DNA is all that survives: 39 bases in frame from base 1. The germline V gene yields EGSTGY for CDR1 and YDSYTSSV for CDR2. Beyond this particular receptor, the publication reports: High prevalence of a public TRGV9 clonotype was observed in both infected and uninfected infants. Repertoire differences between infected and uninfected infants were less clearly seen at 1 year of age than at 2 months. Compared with uninfected infants, infected infants at 2 months appeared to have fewer N additions in their TRGV9 and TRDV2 CDR3s, and this was especially true for TRDV2-TRDJ1 sequences. Germline-encoded fetal-type TRDV2 CDR3 sequences seemed more prevalent in infected than uninfected approximately 2-month-old infants, suggesting an in utero expansion footprint. Two months was the earliest age with enough suitable sample material for TCR repertoire analysis, so newborn repertoires were not sequenced.

The same treatment, consisting of spiramycin and/or pyrimethamine plus sulfadiazine plus folinic acid, was given to the mothers of both infected and uninfected infants. All infants, infected and uninfected, were born by term delivery after more than 37 weeks of gestation. Approximately 900 uL of blood was turned into PBMCs through Lymphoprep gradient centrifugation, and the PBMCs were then cryopreserved in liquid nitrogen and sent to Belgium. Thawed PBMCs were labeled with Zombie NIR viability dye and stained with CD3, TCR gammadelta, Vgamma9 and Vdelta2 antibodies. CD3+ TCRgammadelta+ T cells were sorted on a FACSAria III with a mean purity of approximately 98%. For each sample, the RNeasy Micro Kit was used to isolate RNA from around 10,000 sorted gammadelta T cells. The infants were born to mothers who were enrolled with primary T. gondii infection during pregnancy. The infants' peripheral blood was drawn at an outpatient microbiology and virology center located in Pavia, Italy.

Comments on this clone: It lacks a known antigen. The TCRdb protein, from a much larger clone, departs from this DNA's translation at residue 2, likely by read error; the protein shown derives from the DNA.

The receptor chain draws on TRGV4 and TRGJ1 or TRGJ2. The sample taken for sequencing was gamma-delta T cells from blood. The TCR comes from a child younger than 10 born to a mother with Toxoplasma gondii infection during pregnancy, either congenitally infected or uninfected (not recorded which). The CDR3 amino acid sequence is: CTTWDGSYYKKLF. The DNA reads as follows: TGTACCACCTGGGATGGGTCATATTATAAGAAACTCTTT.